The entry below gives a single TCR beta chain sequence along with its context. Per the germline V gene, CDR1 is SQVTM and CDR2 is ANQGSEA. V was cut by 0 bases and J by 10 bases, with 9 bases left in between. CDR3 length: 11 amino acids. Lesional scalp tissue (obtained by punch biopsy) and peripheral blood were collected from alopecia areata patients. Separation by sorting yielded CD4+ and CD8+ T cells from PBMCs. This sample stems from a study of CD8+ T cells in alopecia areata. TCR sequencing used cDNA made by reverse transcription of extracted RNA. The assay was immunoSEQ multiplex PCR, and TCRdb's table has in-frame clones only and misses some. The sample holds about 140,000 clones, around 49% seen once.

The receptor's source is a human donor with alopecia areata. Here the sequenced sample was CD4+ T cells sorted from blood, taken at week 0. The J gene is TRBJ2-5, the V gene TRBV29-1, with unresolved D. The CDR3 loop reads CSVEDGVGQYF. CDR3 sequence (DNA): TGCAGCGTTGAAGATGGGGTAGGCCAGTACTTC. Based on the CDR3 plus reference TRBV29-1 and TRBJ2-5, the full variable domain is SAVISQKPSRDICQRGTSLTIQCQVDSQVTMMFWYRQQPGQSLTLIATANQGSEATYESGFVIDKFPISRPNLTFSTLTVSNMSPEDSSIYLCSVEDGVGQYFGPGTRLLVL.